This T cell receptor (beta chain) was recorded in a study of T-cell memory formation after mild COVID-19. Overall study: In these data, TCR clusters were largely donor specific. Study-wide findings and caveats: Pre-infection memory contained some responding clones, which suggested that cross-reactive memory had joined.

In its sample, this clonotype was seen a few times. Its target is unknown. V gave up 6 bases and J gave up 9 bases, with 18 bases separating them. This CDR3 is 15 amino acids long. One entry per CDR3 protein results from TCRdb running MiXCR on the 5' RACE reads. The sample lists hundreds of thousands of distinct CDR3 sequences, under 8.5% seen once, with roughly 23% in the top ten. The specimen was PBMCs or a T cell subset sorted from them (not recorded which). The TCR was taken from a man between 18 and 35 years old who had mild COVID-19 (a few samples of this study predate the infection). Cell type and time point are not known. J is TRBJ1-6 and V is TRBV12-3 or TRBV12-4, with a weak D call TRBD1 (5 bases). Here the CDR3 reads CASSPWSGLGSPLHF. The CDR3 region has the DNA TGTGCCAGCAGCCCCTGGTCGGGACTGGGTTCACCCCTCCACTTT.